The 2 T cell receptor beta chains below come from one sample, sequenced in a study of control samples from healthy donors and cancer patients. Here immunoSEQ multiplex PCR was the method, and the copy in TCRdb shows in-frame clones only, minus some. The repertoire has about 98,000 clones, around 80% of them found once; the top ten carry over 9.5%. Material: blood. These receptors were taken from a woman in her 30s in good health.

This clone is termed medium-sized. The rearrangement uses TRBV5-1 and TRBJ2-5; D might be TRBD1 or TRBD2, each matching 5 bases. Per germline, CDR1 SGHRS and CDR2 YFSETQ. The CDR3 has 13 residues. Between the trimmed V and J ends, which lost 1 base and 5 bases, there was a span of 9 bases. Written as DNA, the CDR3 is TGCGCCAGCAGCTTGAATGGGGGTGAGACCCAGTACTTC. Residues: CASSLNGGETQYF.

The chain carries TRBV30 and TRBJ2-3; D gene ambiguous. CDR1 GTSNPN and CDR2 SVGIG come from the germline V gene (reference sequence). The CDR3 is 14 amino acids. V lost 0 bases to trimming and J lost 4 bases, with 11 bases between them. The CDR3 DNA reads TGTGCCTGGAGTGTTGGTCCGAGCGCAGATACGCAGTATTTT. Its protein product is CAWSVGPSADTQYF. The full variable domain, completed using reference TRBV30 and TRBJ2-3, is SQTIHQWPATLVQPVGSPLSLECTVEGTSNPNLYWYRQAAGRGLQLLFYSVGIGQISSEVPQNLSASRPQDRQFILSSKKLLLSDSGFYLCAWSVGPSADTQYFGPGTRLTVL.